This TCR beta chain was sequenced in a study of T cell changes during pregnancy in multiple sclerosis. The CDR3 is 15 residues long. V was pared by 0 bases and J by 5 bases, with 13 bases between. The V gene's germline CDR1 is SGHDN and CDR2 FVKESK. Sequencing used immunoSEQ multiplex PCR; TCRdb keeps in-frame clones, though not all of them. The data contain fewer than 90,000 clones, nearly 95% of them singletons. This clone has more than one count but fewer than ten. Sequencing was performed on peripheral blood, taken after pregnancy. The TCR sequence derives from a female donor in good health, enrolled as a control in a pregnancy study. The chain links TRBV14 to TRBJ1-1; the D gene is possibly TRBD1 (5 bases). CDR3 bases: TGTGCCAGCAGCCAAGATCTCGTAGGGGTGACTGAAGCTTTCTTT. Translation gives CASSQDLVGVTEAFF.